Listed below are T cell receptor beta chains from one sample, sequenced in a study of blood T cell repertoires in COVID-19. Assay: immunoSEQ multiplex PCR; the TCRdb copy retains only in-frame clones and omits some. The table records about 240,000 clones, roughly four fifths of them present only once. The specimen sequenced was peripheral blood. These receptors originate from a woman in her 70s with acute or convalescent COVID-19. Both conserved end residues are part of each CDR3. The order of the fields is V gene, D gene, clone size, J gene, CDR3 protein, CDR3 DNA. D genes are given only for firm matches. Size values are once, few and many counts, or a class for expanded clones, and some rows have none.

v_call: TRBV4-3
d_call: -
clone_size: -
j_call: TRBJ1-1
cdr3_aa: CASSLQAGENTEAFF
cdr3_nt: TGCGCCAGCAGCCTCCAAGCGGGAGAGAACACTGAAGCTTTCTTT

v_call: TRBV10-3
d_call: TRBD1
clone_size: few
j_call: TRBJ1-4
cdr3_aa: CAISGSGGVGEKLFF
cdr3_nt: TGTGCCATCAGTGGATCAGGGGGAGTGGGTGAAAAACTGTTTTTT

v_call: TRBV15
d_call: -
clone_size: -
j_call: TRBJ2-5
cdr3_aa: CATSRDLLVRGETQYF
cdr3_nt: TGTGCCACCAGCAGAGATCTCCTGGTAAGGGGAGAGACCCAGTACTTC

v_call: TRBV15
d_call: -
clone_size: -
j_call: TRBJ1-1
cdr3_aa: CATSRELGRLNTEAFF
cdr3_nt: TGTGCCACCAGCAGGGAACTAGGACGGTTGAACACTGAAGCTTTCTTT

v_call: TRBV24-1
d_call: TRBD1
clone_size: -
j_call: TRBJ1-5
cdr3_aa: CATSETGGRQPQHF
cdr3_nt: TGTGCCACCAGTGAAACAGGGGGCCGACAGCCCCAGCATTTT

v_call: TRBV6-5
d_call: -
clone_size: -
j_call: TRBJ2-1
cdr3_aa: CASSLRDPRYNEQFF
cdr3_nt: TGTGCCAGCAGTCTGCGGGACCCTAGATACAATGAGCAGTTCTTC

v_call: TRBV7-2
d_call: -
clone_size: few
j_call: TRBJ2-1
cdr3_aa: CASSLPRTNEQFF
cdr3_nt: TGTGCCAGCAGCTTACCACGGACTAACGAGCAGTTCTTC

v_call: TRBV11-2
d_call: -
clone_size: -
j_call: TRBJ1-2
cdr3_aa: CASSLDRGSRYQDYGYTF
cdr3_nt: TGTGCCAGCAGCTTAGATAGGGGGTCGAGGTATCAGGACTATGGCTACACCTTC

v_call: TRBV19
d_call: TRBD1
clone_size: -
j_call: TRBJ1-1
cdr3_aa: CASRAGQGFANTEAFF
cdr3_nt: TGTGCCAGTAGGGCCGGACAGGGATTTGCGAACACTGAAGCTTTCTTT

v_call: TRBV19
d_call: -
clone_size: -
j_call: TRBJ2-3
cdr3_aa: CASKSGTDTQYF
cdr3_nt: TGTGCCAGTAAGTCAGGGACAGATACGCAGTATTTT

v_call: TRBV7-9
d_call: TRBD1
clone_size: -
j_call: TRBJ2-3
cdr3_aa: CASSLGDRLDTQYF
cdr3_nt: TGTGCCAGCAGCTTGGGGGACAGGCTAGATACGCAGTATTTT

v_call: TRBV11-3
d_call: TRBD1
clone_size: -
j_call: TRBJ1-1
cdr3_aa: CASSSDRANTEAFF
cdr3_nt: TGTGCCAGCAGCTCCGACAGGGCCAACACTGAAGCTTTCTTT

v_call: TRBV6-5
d_call: -
clone_size: once
j_call: TRBJ1-3
cdr3_aa: CASTGANTFGNTIYF
cdr3_nt: TGTGCCAGCACTGGGGCCAATACCTTTGGAAACACCATATATTTT

v_call: TRBV4-2
d_call: TRBD1
clone_size: once
j_call: TRBJ1-3
cdr3_aa: CASSQDLVLWDRGRKPGNTIYF
cdr3_nt: TGTGCCAGCAGCCAAGATCTTGTACTTTGGGACAGGGGGCGCAAGCCCGGAAACACCATATATTTT

v_call: TRBV7-9
d_call: TRBD1
clone_size: -
j_call: TRBJ1-2
cdr3_aa: CASSRTGADYGYTF
cdr3_nt: TGTGCCAGCAGCAGGACAGGGGCCGACTATGGCTACACCTTC